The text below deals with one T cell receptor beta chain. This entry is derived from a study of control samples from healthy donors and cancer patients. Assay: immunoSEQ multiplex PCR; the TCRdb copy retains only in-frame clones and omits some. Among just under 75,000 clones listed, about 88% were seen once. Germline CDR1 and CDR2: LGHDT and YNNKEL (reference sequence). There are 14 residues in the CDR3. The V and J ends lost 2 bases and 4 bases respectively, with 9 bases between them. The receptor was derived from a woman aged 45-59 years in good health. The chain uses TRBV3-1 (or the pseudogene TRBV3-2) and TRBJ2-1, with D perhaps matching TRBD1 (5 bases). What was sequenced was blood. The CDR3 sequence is CASSQPDRYNEQFF. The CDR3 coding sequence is TGTGCCAGCAGCCAACCCGACAGATACAATGAGCAGTTCTTC.